This TCR beta chain was sequenced for a study of T-cell memory formation after mild COVID-19. This clonotype was observed a handful of times. The target antigen is unknown. Each CDR3 protein is one row after TCRdb ran MiXCR on the 5' RACE reads. The sample comprises roughly 150,000 distinct CDR3 sequences, about 14% of which are singletons, and roughly 15% rests with the top ten. Study results and limitations: Confirmation was lacking for SARS-CoV-2 specificity of second-wave clones that peaked on day 37. CD4+ bias marked clones expanding day 15 to 37, unlike balanced contracting clones. CD4+ contracting clones were found mainly in CM and EM, and CD8+ ones in EMRA.

V was trimmed by 5 bases and J by 3 bases, leaving 11 bases between them. Germline loops: CDR1 MNHEY, CDR2 SVGAGI. This CDR3 has 13 residues. V gene TRBV6-5 combines with J gene TRBJ2-7; D uncertain. The TCR originated in an adult woman who had mild COVID-19 (a few samples of this study predate the infection). Cell type and time point are not known. Source material: PBMCs or a T cell subset sorted from them (not recorded which). The CDR3 spells CASSGGSVYEQYF. In DNA form, the CDR3 reads TGTGCCAGCAGTGGCGGTTCTGTCTACGAGCAGTACTTC.